This T cell receptor (beta chain) was observed in a study of blood T cell repertoires in COVID-19. Study in general: Whether acute or convalescent, the COVID-19 samples came from the United States, Italy and Spain. PBMCs, B-cell-depleted T cells, or T cells provided the cDNA or gDNA that made up the material.

Trimming removed 3 bases from V and 0 bases from J; junction bases left unmatched: 6. CDR1 is SEHNR, CDR2 FQNEAQ, per germline (reference sequence). The CDR3 is 18 residues long. Adults between roughly 18 and 95 years of age took part from 20 to 25 US areas. Allocation to cohorts depended on clinical history reported by the participants. TCRdb's copy holds only in-frame clones and misses some; the assay was immunoSEQ multiplex PCR. The sample has roughly 250,000 clones, 87% seen once. This clonotype was obtained from a young woman with acute COVID-19. The V gene is TRBV7-9, the J gene TRBJ2-3; TRBD2 matches at 13 bases. Sequenced sample: PBMCs or T cells enriched from blood (not recorded which). The CDR3 loop is CASSFEGTSGASTDTQYF. The CDR3 DNA follows: TGTGCCAGCAGCTTCGAGGGGACTAGCGGGGCTAGCACAGATACGCAGTATTTT.